The 30 T cell receptor beta chains listed next were all sequenced from one sample in a study of technical replicates of blood from a few donors. The method was immunoSEQ multiplex PCR; TCRdb's version includes in-frame clones alone and lacks a portion of them. The table records about 100,000 clones, approximately 95% of them present only once. Input material: T cells isolated from PBMCs. These receptors came from a human donor in good health.

The chain couples TRBV19 to TRBJ2-2, with 7 bases that match TRBD2. Germline CDR1 reads LNHDA; CDR2 reads SQIVND (reference sequence). CDR3 length equals 15 residues. V gave up 5 bases and J gave up 4 bases; unmatched junction bases: 7. CDR3 amino acids: CASSRGTTVTGELFF. CDR3 coding DNA: TGTGCCAGTAGTCGCGGGACTACTGTCACCGGGGAGCTGTTTTTT.

This chain connects TRBV7-9 to TRBJ2-5; 13 bases agree with TRBD2. The V gene's germline CDR1 is SEHNR and CDR2 FQNEAQ (reference sequence). This CDR3 region has 18 residues. Trimming at V came to 6 bases and at J to 1 base, leaving 11 bases not matched to a gene. CDR3 protein: CASRRGLAGALLQETQYF. The DNA of the CDR3 is TGTGCCAGCAGACGAGGACTAGCGGGAGCTCTACTCCAAGAGACCCAGTACTTC.

The chain has TRBV21-1 and TRBJ1-3; TRBD1 reflects the table's D call only, with no check against the DNA. TRBV21-1 is given as a pseudogene. This CDR3 region has 17 residues. CDR3 in amino acids: CASNRVPTGGSGNTIYF. The CDR3 DNA is TGTGCCAGCAATCGGGTCCCGACAGGGGGCTCTGGAAACACCATATATTTT.

The V gene is TRBV7-8, the J gene TRBJ2-1; TRBD1 might be the D (6 bases). V was clipped by 5 bases and J by 8 bases, with 13 bases between them. The CDR3 runs to 13 residues. Germline CDR1 SGHVS, CDR2 FQNEAQ. The CDR3 DNA reads as TGTGCCAGCAGCGGGGGCCGAGGCGATGAGCAGTTCTTC. The encoded protein is CASSGGRGDEQFF.

There are many counts of this clone. The chain couples TRBV5-8 to TRBJ1-3, with 8 bases that match TRBD1. The germline gives CDR1 SGHTS, CDR2 YDEGEE. The CDR3 has 17 residues. V trimming: 5 bases; J trimming: 2 bases; junction bases outside the gene matches: 12. The chain's CDR3 is CASSFDRGSGTGNTIYF. CDR3 nucleotides: TGTGCCAGCAGTTTCGACAGGGGAAGCGGGACTGGAAACACCATATATTTT.

The chain has TRBV18 and TRBJ2-7; 9 bases match TRBD1. This CDR3 has 14 residues. Germline V gene lookup returns CDR1 KGHSH and CDR2 LQKENI. J was trimmed by 5 bases and V by 2 bases; bases with no gene match: 4. The CDR3 DNA sequence: TGTGCCAGCTCACCAGGACAGGGGCCCAACGAGCAGTACTTC. Encoded protein: CASSPGQGPNEQYF. Full variable domain (rest looked up from reference TRBV18 and TRBJ2-7): NAGVMQNPRHLVRRRGQEARLRCSPMKGHSHVYWYRQLPEEGLKFMVYLQKENIIDESGMPKERFSAEFPKEGPSILRIQQVVRGDSAAYFCASSPGQGPNEQYFGPGTRLTVT.

The rearrangement uses TRBV7-9 and TRBJ2-7; D is undetermined. Germline V gives CDR1 SEHNR, CDR2 FQNEAQ (reference sequence). The V end lost 8 bases, the J end lost 3 bases, and 14 bases lay between the germline ends. This CDR3 comprises 13 residues. The CDR3 DNA reads as TGTGCCAGCGCCACCGACATCCTCTACGAGCAGTACTTC. Translation gives CASATDILYEQYF.

This clone was observed once. This rearrangement joins TRBV5-1 to TRBJ2-5, with D possibly TRBD2 on 5 matching bases. Trimming cost V 1 base and J 2 bases, with 9 bases left between them. Germline V lookup: CDR1 SGHRS, CDR2 YFSETQ. CDR3 length: 14 amino acids. The CDR3 DNA reads as TGCGCCAGCAGCTTGATAACGGGGCAAGAGACCCAGTACTTC. It yields the protein CASSLITGQETQYF.

The rearrangement uses TRBV28 and TRBJ2-3, with TRBD1 matching over 8 bases. V gave up 5 bases and J gave up 2 bases; unmatched junction bases: 3. The CDR3 has 14 amino acids. Germline V CDR1 and CDR2: MDHEN, SYDVKM. CDR3: CASSPGQVTDTQYF. CDR3 DNA sequence: TGTGCCAGCAGTCCGGGACAGGTCACAGATACGCAGTATTTT.

The chain links TRBV28 to TRBJ2-7; a possible D gene is TRBD2 (6 bases). Looked up from germline, CDR1 is MDHEN and CDR2 is SYDVKM. V was pared by 7 bases and J by 2 bases, with 12 bases between. The CDR3 runs 13 residues. CDR3 sequence reads: CASIPGGAYEQYF. As DNA, the CDR3 is TGTGCCAGCATCCCCGGAGGGGCCTACGAGCAGTACTTC.

The chain has TRBV4-1 and TRBJ2-1; TRBD2 aligns across 8 bases. This CDR3 has 17 residues. The germline V gene encodes CDR1 MGHRA and CDR2 YSYEKL. V lost 1 base to trimming and J lost 0 bases; unmatched junction nucleotides: 5. In DNA form, the CDR3 reads TGCGCCAGCAGCCAAGGACTAGCGCTGAGCTCCTACAATGAGCAGTTCTTC. Protein product: CASSQGLALSSYNEQFF.

V gene TRBV19 combines with J gene TRBJ2-1, with 7 bases aligning to TRBD2. Germline V lookup: CDR1 LNHDA, CDR2 SQIVND (reference sequence). V shed 5 bases, J shed 9 bases, and the junction held 10 bases outside the gene matches. The CDR3 totals 14 residues. The DNA for the CDR3 is TGTGCCAGTAGTCCCCCCTCGGGGGGAGTTGAGCAGTTCTTC. Protein product: CASSPPSGGVEQFF.

This clone was picked up one time. V is TRBV25-1 and J is TRBJ1-1; D call uncertain. V lost 4 bases and J lost 11, with 17 bases in between. The length of the CDR3 is 13 residues. The germline V gene encodes CDR1 MGHDK and CDR2 SYGVNS. The CDR3 region has the DNA TGTGCCAGCAGTGGAACCCTAGAAGGTGAGGCTTTCTTT. This encodes CASSGTLEGEAFF.

This clone showed up just once. The chain joins TRBV9 to TRBJ2-7, with 9 bases aligning to TRBD2. The CDR3 loop spans 16 amino acids. With V trimmed by 0 bases and J by 3 bases, 7 bases remained unmatched. The germline gives CDR1 SGDLS, CDR2 YYNGEE. The CDR3 DNA reads as TGTGCCAGCAGCGTAGCTTCGCGCGGGAGGGTCTACGAGCAGTACTTC. Its protein product is CASSVASRGRVYEQYF.

The chain combines TRBV5-1 with TRBJ1-1; D is unresolved. CDR1 SGHRS and CDR2 YFSETQ come from the germline V gene. The CDR3 spans 11 residues. With 3 bases removed from V and 7 bases from J, the gap between germline ends came to 7 bases. The CDR3, as DNA: TGCGCCAGCAGCTCGGGAAATGAAGCTTTCTTT. Translation gives CASSSGNEAFF.

The chain joins TRBV7-9 to TRBJ2-7, with D possibly matching TRBD2 (5 bases). Per the germline V gene, CDR1 is SEHNR and CDR2 is FQNEAQ (reference sequence). V was pared by 1 base and J by 0 bases, with 13 bases between. The CDR3 spans 16 residues. CDR3 sequence: CASSLGAGTTSYEQYF. The DNA of the CDR3 is TGTGCCAGCAGCTTAGGGGCGGGTACCACCTCCTACGAGCAGTACTTC.

The genes are TRBV11-2 and TRBJ2-7, with D perhaps TRBD1 (5 bases). The V end was cut by 3 bases, the J end by 3 bases, with 15 bases between. This CDR3 is built from 15 residues. Germline CDR1 reads SGHAT; CDR2 reads FQNNGV. CDR3 region: CASSFWGPENYEQYF. CDR3 DNA: TGTGCCAGCAGCTTTTGGGGCCCCGAGAACTACGAGCAGTACTTC.

The chain joins TRBV2 to TRBJ2-1, with 8 bases identical to TRBD2. Per germline, CDR1 SNHLY and CDR2 FYNNEI. This CDR3 has 14 amino acids. After removal of 6 bases from V and 9 bases from J, the junction contained 10 bases not matched to a gene. CDR3 loop: CASRVAGSGTEQFF. The CDR3 DNA follows: TGTGCCAGCAGAGTAGCGGGAAGTGGCACTGAGCAGTTCTTC.

J is TRBJ1-6 and V is TRBV6-5; 8 positions agree with TRBD1. The V gene's germline CDR1 is MNHEY and CDR2 SVGAGI. The CDR3 loop spans 16 amino acids. V lost 4 bases, J lost 4 bases, and 6 bases stayed unmatched. The CDR3 nucleotides are TGTGCCAGCAGTTCCACGGGACAGGAATATAATTCACCCCTCCACTTT. It is translated as CASSSTGQEYNSPLHF.

This sequence joins TRBV5-1 and TRBJ2-1; TRBD1 aligns across 8 bases. The CDR3 is 13 amino acids. Trimming removed 1 base from V and 7 bases from J; junction bases left unmatched: 1. The germline CDR1 and CDR2 sequences are SGHRS and YFSETQ. The chain's CDR3 is CASSLQGANEQFF. The CDR3 DNA is TGCGCCAGCAGCTTGCAGGGGGCAAATGAGCAGTTCTTC.

The CDR3 coding sequence is TGCGCCAGCAGCTTGGAGCCTAGAGGGAATGAGCAGTTCTTC. This sequence encodes CASSLEPRGNEQFF. The chain uses TRBV5-1 and TRBJ2-1, with D perhaps TRBD2 (5 bases). The V gene's germline CDR1 is SGHRS and CDR2 YFSETQ. The CDR3 has 14 residues. Between the trimmed V and J ends, which lost 0 bases and 7 bases, there was a span of 11 bases. Based on the CDR3 plus reference TRBV5-1 and TRBJ2-1, the full variable domain is KAGVTQTPRYLIKTRGQQVTLSCSPISGHRSVSWYQQTPGQGLQFLFEYFSETQRNKGNFPGRFSGRQFSNSRSEMNVSTLELGDSALYLCASSLEPRGNEQFFGPGTRLTVL.

This rearrangement joins TRBV27 to TRBJ2-4; perhaps TRBD2 as D (6 bases). This CDR3 spans 16 amino acids. CDR1 MNHEY and CDR2 SMNVEV come from the germline V gene (reference sequence). Trimming left V 5 bases short and J 0 bases short, with 14 bases between. CDR3 loop: CASSPPGLSAKNIQYF. CDR3 nucleotide sequence: TGTGCCAGCAGTCCCCCGGGACTGTCAGCCAAAAACATTCAGTACTTC.

This rearrangement joins TRBV18 to TRBJ2-2; 7 bases match TRBD2. The CDR3 is 14 amino acids. J gave up 7 bases and V 3 bases, and 5 bases lay outside the gene matches. Germline CDR1 KGHSH, CDR2 LQKENI. DNA of the CDR3: TGTGCCAGCTCACCTTCCAGCGGGAACGGGGAGCTGTTTTTT. This translates into CASSPSSGNGELFF.

This chain joins TRBV9 and TRBJ2-5; the D gene is possibly TRBD2 (7 bases). V was clipped by 2 bases and J by 4 bases, with 12 bases between them. CDR3 length: 14 residues. The germline V gene encodes CDR1 SGDLS and CDR2 YYNGEE. This CDR3 is CASSVGGLGETQYF. The DNA of the CDR3 is TGTGCCAGCAGCGTCGGGGGGCTCGGAGAGACCCAGTACTTC.

V and J are TRBV5-1 and TRBJ1-1, with D tentatively TRBD1 (5 bases). Trimming removed 2 bases from V and 1 base from J, with 12 bases in between. The CDR3 runs 15 residues. Germline loops: CDR1 SGHRS, CDR2 YFSETQ. CDR3 loop: CASSLKIQGNTEAFF. Written as DNA, the CDR3 is TGCGCCAGCAGCTTAAAAATTCAGGGGAACACTGAAGCTTTCTTT.

This clone was counted a few times. The chain combines TRBV5-1 with TRBJ1-5, with D perhaps TRBD1 (6 bases). This CDR3 has 13 amino acids. V lost 2 bases and J lost 9, with 12 bases in between. Per the germline V gene, CDR1 is SGHRS and CDR2 is YFSETQ. The CDR3 DNA reads as TGCGCCAGCAGCTTACAAGGGGGGGTGCCCCAGCATTTT. As protein: CASSLQGGVPQHF.

This rearrangement joins TRBV28 to TRBJ1-1, with D uncertain. CDR3 length: 12 amino acids. Trimming took off 5 bases at V and 8 bases at J, with 12 bases between the two ends. Per germline, CDR1 MDHEN and CDR2 SYDVKM. The CDR3 loop reads CASSLRGWEAFF. Here the CDR3 DNA reads TGTGCCAGCAGTCTAAGAGGATGGGAAGCTTTCTTT.

V gene TRBV29-1 combines with J gene TRBJ1-4; 8 bases match TRBD1. This CDR3 is 13 amino acids long. Germline V CDR1 and CDR2: SQVTM, ANQGSEA. V shed 4 bases and J 4 bases; nucleotides not matched to a gene: 2. The CDR3 DNA follows: TGCAGCGTTGGGACAGGGTTTAATGAAAAACTGTTTTTT. Residues: CSVGTGFNEKLFF.

This chain joins TRBV19 and TRBJ2-7; 7 bases are shared with TRBD1. V shed 6 bases, J shed 0 bases, and the junction held 8 bases outside the gene matches. Per germline, CDR1 LNHDA and CDR2 SQIVND (reference sequence). The CDR3 is 15 amino acids. CDR3 DNA: TGTGCCAGTAGCCCCGGGACAGCGAGCTCCTACGAGCAGTACTTC. Translation gives CASSPGTASSYEQYF.

The V gene is TRBV7-2, the J gene TRBJ2-7; D is possibly TRBD2 (6 bases). The germline V and J ends were trimmed by 5 bases and 2 bases, with 19 bases remaining between them. The length of the CDR3 is 16 residues. CDR1 SGHTA and CDR2 FQGNSA come from the germline V gene. The CDR3 DNA sequence: TGTGCCAGCAGCCTGCGGGGAGGATTATCCACCTACGAGCAGTACTTC. Translation gives CASSLRGGLSTYEQYF.